The TCR beta chain under discussion was sequenced for a study of T-cell reconstitution after alpha-beta-depleted transplantation in children. This clonotype has more than one count but fewer than ten. As it was prepared, the TCRbeta library received unique molecular identifiers. TCRdb itself ran the PCR reads through MiXCR, one entry per CDR3 protein. The sample has hundreds of thousands of distinct CDR3 sequences, roughly 15% seen once. With V trimmed by 4 bases and J by 11 bases, 4 bases remained unmatched. CDR1 and CDR2 (germline): SQVTM, ANQGSEA. The CDR3 has 10 amino acids. The sequence derives from a human donor who donated a stem cell graft to a child with Fanconi anemia. Sequenced material: PBMCs, taken from the stem cell graft. V and J are TRBV29-1 and TRBJ1-1; 7 nucleotides align to TRBD1. The CDR3 nucleotides are TGCAGCGTTGTAGAGGGGGCTGCTTTCTTT. Protein sequence: CSVVEGAAFF.